The rows below give T cell receptor beta chains drawn from one sample of a study of blood T cell repertoires in COVID-19. Sequencing used immunoSEQ multiplex PCR; TCRdb keeps in-frame clones, though not all of them. Found here are tens of thousands of clones, approximately 91% of them singletons; the top ten hold around a fifth. The material sequenced was peripheral blood. Every receptor here comes from a man aged 70 or older with acute or convalescent COVID-19. Both conserved end residues are part of each CDR3. Each record gives: J gene, V gene, clone size, D gene, CDR3 DNA, CDR3 protein. A D gene is named only where the DNA matches it firmly. Expanded clones are given a class, and other clones once, few, many or no size at all.

TRBJ2-3	TRBV9	.	.	TGTGCCAGCAGCGTAGCGCACGGTGGAGATACGCAGTATTTT	CASSVAHGGDTQYF
TRBJ1-6	TRBV7-3	.	.	TGTGCCAGCAGCTCCGCGCTGATTTCACCCCTCCACTTT	CASSSALISPLHF
TRBJ2-5	TRBV18	.	TRBD2	TGTGCCAGCTCACCGGGACTTGCCGAGTGGCGGGAGAAGGGAGAGACCCAGTACTTC	CASSPGLAEWREKGETQYF
TRBJ1-1	TRBV5-1	.	TRBD1	TGCGCCAGCACTCCGACAGGGTGGAACACTGAAGCTTTCTTT	CASTPTGWNTEAFF
TRBJ2-2	TRBV9	.	.	TGTGCCAGCAGCGCTACGAACACCGGGGAGCTGTTTTTT	CASSATNTGELFF
TRBJ2-7	TRBV5-6	few	TRBD2	TGTGCCAGCAGCCGCGGGACTAGCGGGAGCTACGAGCAGTACTTC	CASSRGTSGSYEQYF
TRBJ1-2	TRBV14	.	TRBD1	TGTGCCAGCAGCCCTAGACAGGGTGACGGCTACACCTTC	CASSPRQGDGYTF
TRBJ2-3	TRBV5-5	.	TRBD2	TGTGCCAGCAGCTTTGAACTAGCGGGAGACACAGATACGCAGTATTTT	CASSFELAGDTDTQYF
TRBJ1-2	TRBV4-1	.	TRBD1	TGCGCCAGCAGCCAAGGGACAGGGTCTTATGGCTACACCTTC	CASSQGTGSYGYTF
TRBJ2-5	TRBV12-3/TRBV12-4	.	TRBD1	TGTGCCAGCAGGTCAGGGGGCAGGGAGACCCAGTACTTC	CASRSGGRETQYF
TRBJ1-1	TRBV6-2/TRBV6-3	.	.	TGTGCCAGCAGTTACGTGGCGAGACAGATGAACACTGAAGCTTTCTTT	CASSYVARQMNTEAFF
TRBJ1-2	TRBV3-1/TRBV3-2	.	TRBD1	TGTGCCAGCAGCCGGGACAGGGGAAGTAACTATGGCTACACCTTC	CASSRDRGSNYGYTF
TRBJ1-4	TRBV5-1	.	TRBD1	TGCGCCAGCAGCTTGGTGGGACAGTACAGTGAAAAACTGTTTTTT	CASSLVGQYSEKLFF
TRBJ1-2	TRBV3-1/TRBV3-2	.	.	TGTGCCAGCAGCCCTTCAGGGTATGGCTACACCTTC	CASSPSGYGYTF
TRBJ1-2	TRBV7-8	.	TRBD1	TGTGCCAGCAGCGCCCGAGACAGGGGGTTTGGCTACACCTTC	CASSARDRGFGYTF
TRBJ2-2	TRBV7-9	.	.	TGTGCCAGCAGCTTAACACCCCCCCCCGCTGGGGAGCTGTTTTTT	CASSLTPPPAGELFF
TRBJ2-3	TRBV5-1	.	TRBD2	TGCGCCAGCAGGCCACTCGGGGGGGACTCAGATACGCAGTATTTT	CASRPLGGDSDTQYF
TRBJ2-1	TRBV4-2	.	TRBD2	TGTGCCAGCAGCCAAGAATGGACTAGCGGGAGGCTCCCTTCCTACAATGAGCAGTTCTTC	CASSQEWTSGRLPSYNEQFF
TRBJ2-5	TRBV19	.	.	TGTGCCAGTAGTGAGGCGGTACAAGAGACCCAGTACTTC	CASSEAVQETQYF
TRBJ2-1	TRBV7-2	.	TRBD2	TGTGCCAGCAGCTCGATAGCGGGAGCCCGAGGGGAGCAGTTCTTC	CASSSIAGARGEQFF
TRBJ2-2	TRBV9	.	TRBD1	TGTGCCAGCAGCGCCTCTCATGGGACAGGGGCCGGGGAGCTGTTTTTT	CASSASHGTGAGELFF
TRBJ2-7	TRBV21-1	once	.	TGTGCCAGCAGCCTAGAATCCTACGAGCAGTACTTC	CASSLESYEQYF
TRBJ2-1	TRBV3-1/TRBV3-2	.	TRBD2	TGTGCCAGCAGCCAGGACGGGACTAGCGGATACAATGAGCAGTTCTTC	CASSQDGTSGYNEQFF
TRBJ1-1	TRBV6-1	.	TRBD1	TGTGCCAGCAGTGCCGGGACAGGGATTGTGAACACTGAAGCTTTCTTT	CASSAGTGIVNTEAFF
TRBJ2-7	TRBV5-8	.	.	TGTGCCAGCAGGCAGGATACCTACGAGCAGTACTTC	CASRQDTYEQYF
TRBJ1-4	TRBV29-1	once	TRBD1	TGCAGCGCCGGGGACAGGGGCGGAGAAAAACTGTTTTTT	CSAGDRGGEKLFF
TRBJ2-3	TRBV7-2	.	TRBD2	TGTGCCAGCACGCCCGGGACTAGCGTCACAGATACGCAGTATTTT	CASTPGTSVTDTQYF
TRBJ1-2	TRBV28	.	.	TGTGCCAGCAGTGGAGGACCGCCCGCTGGCTACACCTTC	CASSGGPPAGYTF
TRBJ1-4	TRBV3-1/TRBV3-2	.	.	TGTGCCAGCAGCGGAGAAAATGAAAAACTGTTTTTT	CASSGENEKLFF
TRBJ2-3	TRBV27	.	.	TGTGCCAGCAGTTTACGTGTGGTAGGGGCCCCGGATACGCAGTATTTT	CASSLRVVGAPDTQYF
TRBJ2-1	TRBV6-5	.	.	TGTGCCAGCAGTTACTCGGAGTATGAGCAGTTCTTC	CASSYSEYEQFF
TRBJ1-5	TRBV27	.	TRBD1	TGTGCCAGCAGTTCCACACAGGGGGTTGTCGGCAATCAGCCCCAGCATTTT	CASSSTQGVVGNQPQHF
TRBJ2-2	TRBV7-3	.	.	TGTGCCAGCAGCTCTTGGACACACGTTAACACCGGGGAGCTGTTTTTT	CASSSWTHVNTGELFF
TRBJ1-4	TRBV5-1	.	TRBD1	TGCGCCAGCAAGGGACAGACAGCATCCGAGGAAAAACTGTTTTTT	CASKGQTASEEKLFF
TRBJ2-1	TRBV3-1/TRBV3-2	once	.	TGTGCCAGCAGCCAAGCCGGGACTCTGAATGAGCAGTTCTTC	CASSQAGTLNEQFF
TRBJ2-2	TRBV13	.	TRBD1	TGTGCCAGCAGCATCAAAGGGGGCGGTGCAGGCACCGGGGAGCTGTTTTTT	CASSIKGGGAGTGELFF
TRBJ1-4	TRBV27	.	TRBD1	TGTGCCAGCTGCCCCCAGACAGGGGAAACGGAAAAACTGTTTTTT	CASCPQTGETEKLFF
TRBJ1-1	TRBV5-1	.	.	TGCGCCAGCAGCTTGAGTGAGACAGGCTGGTACACTGAAGCTTTCTTT	CASSLSETGWYTEAFF
TRBJ2-7	TRBV2	.	.	TGTGCCAGCAGTGAGGCTCGGCGGCCAACCTACGAGCAGTACTTC	CASSEARRPTYEQYF
TRBJ2-1	TRBV27	.	TRBD1	TGTGCCAGCAGTCCAGAAATACCGGGACAGGGGGCCCATGAGCAGTTCTTC	CASSPEIPGQGAHEQFF
TRBJ1-4	TRBV4-2	.	TRBD1	TGTGCCAGCAGCCAAGAATCCACAGGGGGTCCCAATGAAAAACTGTTTTTT	CASSQESTGGPNEKLFF
TRBJ2-2	TRBV11-2	.	TRBD2	TGTGCCAGCAGCTTAGTACCTCGACTAGCGGGAGCGGACGGGGAGCTGTTTTTT	CASSLVPRLAGADGELFF
TRBJ1-1	TRBV2	.	.	TGTGCCAGCCAGCTCGCCGTCGGGACTGAAGCTTTCTTT	CASQLAVGTEAFF
TRBJ2-2	TRBV9	.	TRBD2	TGTGCCAGCAGCGTCGCTACTAGCGCGAACACCGGGGAGCTGTTTTTT	CASSVATSANTGELFF
TRBJ2-1	TRBV6-5	.	TRBD2	TGTGCCAGCAGACTCAGCGGGAGCGAGGACAATGAGCAGTTCTTC	CASRLSGSEDNEQFF
TRBJ2-7	TRBV5-4	.	TRBD1	TGTGCCAGCAGCTTAGGCCGGGACAGCGCCTACGAGCAGTACTTC	CASSLGRDSAYEQYF
TRBJ1-4	TRBV9	few	.	TGTGCCAGCAGCCCCGCTCAGGGAGGCGGGAGTGAAAAACTGTTTTTT	CASSPAQGGGSEKLFF
TRBJ2-1	TRBV4-1	.	.	TGCGCCAGCAGCCAAGATGGACAGCCATACAATGAGCAGTTCTTC	CASSQDGQPYNEQFF
TRBJ2-3	TRBV29-1	.	.	TGCAGCGTCTCTACGGGAGCAGATACGCAGTATTTT	CSVSTGADTQYF
TRBJ1-1	TRBV7-9	.	.	TGTGCCAGCAGCTTAGGGGCAGGGGTCACTGAAGCTTTCTTT	CASSLGAGVTEAFF
TRBJ2-1	TRBV24-1	few	TRBD1	TGTGCCACCAGTGATGGGGAGGGACAGGGGGCCAATGAGCAGTTCTTC	CATSDGEGQGANEQFF
TRBJ1-2	TRBV6-5	.	TRBD1	TGTGCCAGCAGACCTCTTACAGGGGGCGTTGGTGGCTACACCTTC	CASRPLTGGVGGYTF
TRBJ2-2	TRBV5-1	.	TRBD2	TGCGCCAGCAGCTCAAGCGGGGGGAACACCGGGGAGCTGTTTTTT	CASSSSGGNTGELFF
TRBJ2-3	TRBV9	.	.	TGTGCCAGCAGCGTAGGGGCTCACGTGAGGACTAGGGGGGATACGCAGTATTTT	CASSVGAHVRTRGDTQYF